Shown below are 10 T cell receptor beta chains from a single sample sequenced in a study of T cell responses to AZD1222 COVID-19 vaccine. Sequencing used immunoSEQ multiplex PCR; TCRdb keeps in-frame clones, though not all of them. Here the sample spans around 91,000 clones, roughly 90% being singletons. This specimen was peripheral blood, taken on day 0 of AZD1222 vaccination. The receptors were sampled from an adult in good health.

The rearrangement joins TRBV3-1 (or the pseudogene TRBV3-2) to TRBJ1-2; tentative D call: TRBD1 (5 bases). V was trimmed by 5 bases and J by 3 bases, leaving 13 bases between them. The length of the CDR3 is 14 residues. Germline-derived CDR1 and CDR2 are LGHDT and YNNKEL (reference sequence). The CDR3 nucleotides are TGTGCCAGCAGCGGCCTAGGACACCACTATGGCTACACCTTC. It is translated as CASSGLGHHYGYTF.

This clone was counted once. The chain uses TRBV4-3 and TRBJ2-7; tentative D call: TRBD2 (6 bases). The germline CDR1 and CDR2 sequences are LGHNA and YSLEER. The length of the CDR3 is 14 residues. The V gene lost 1 base and the J gene lost 5 bases, with 12 bases spanning the gap. CDR3 in amino acids: CASSQAAGMDEQYF. The CDR3 DNA follows: TGCGCCAGCAGCCAAGCGGCGGGGATGGACGAGCAGTACTTC.

As DNA, the CDR3 is TGTGCCAGCACGGGACACCTGAACACTGAAGCTTTCTTT. As protein: CASTGHLNTEAFF. The chain carries TRBV27 and TRBJ1-1; maybe TRBD1 (6 bases). In germline, CDR1 is MNHEY, CDR2 SMNVEV (reference sequence). The CDR3 is 13 residues long. Trimming pared 7 bases from V and 0 bases from J, leaving 9 bases between.

The genes are TRBV2 and TRBJ2-6, with D unresolved. CDR1 and CDR2 (germline): SNHLY, FYNNEI. V shed 7 bases and J shed 1 base, with 8 bases lying between them. This CDR3 region has 14 residues. For the CDR3, the DNA is TGTGCCAGCAAAAGTGGATCTGGGGCCAACGTCCTGACTTTC. The encoded protein is CASKSGSGANVLTF.

The V and J genes are TRBV15 and TRBJ2-3, with 10 bases that match TRBD2. The CDR3 has 18 amino acids. Germline loops: CDR1 LNHNV, CDR2 YYDKDF (reference sequence). V shed 1 base, J shed 0 bases, and the junction held 7 bases outside the gene matches. CDR3 DNA: TGTGCCACCAGCAGAGGGACTAGCGGCAGACCTAGCACAGATACGCAGTATTTT. Encoded protein: CATSRGTSGRPSTDTQYF.

The J gene is TRBJ2-1, the V gene TRBV9; tentative D call: TRBD2 (6 bases). The CDR3 consists of 15 residues. V lost 0 bases, J lost 4 bases, and 11 bases lay in between. CDR1 and CDR2 from the germline V gene are SGDLS and YYNGEE. CDR3 sequence (DNA): TGTGCCAGCAGCGTAGAATTAGCGGTATACAATGAGCAGTTCTTC. The encoded protein is CASSVELAVYNEQFF.

This clone was picked up one time. V gene TRBV6-6 combines with J gene TRBJ1-1; D not resolved. Germline loops: CDR1 MNHNY, CDR2 SVGAGI (reference sequence). CDR3 length: 13 residues. The germline V and J ends were trimmed by 6 bases and 0 bases, with 8 bases remaining between them. The CDR3 DNA sequence: TGTGCCAGCAGGGTGCACATGAACACTGAAGCTTTCTTT. Protein sequence: CASRVHMNTEAFF.

This clone has a handful of counts. The chain is built from TRBV10-2 and TRBJ2-3; a possible D gene is TRBD1 (6 bases). CDR3 length: 13 residues. V was clipped by 6 bases and J by 2 bases, with 9 bases between them. CDR1 is WSHSY, CDR2 SAAADI, per germline. The CDR3 loop reads CASRTGSTDTQYF. The CDR3 nucleotides read TGCGCCAGCAGGACAGGTTCCACAGATACGCAGTATTTT.

The CDR3 DNA follows: TGTGCCAGTAGTATCGGCGCAGGGCGGGACTACGAGCAGTACTTC. This encodes CASSIGAGRDYEQYF. The chain links TRBV19 to TRBJ2-7; tentatively, D is TRBD2 (6 bases). V was cut by 3 bases and J by 3 bases, with 15 bases left in between. Per germline, CDR1 LNHDA and CDR2 SQIVND (reference sequence). The CDR3 contains 15 residues.

This clone has just one count. The CDR3, as DNA: TGTGCCAGCAGTTACGGCGGGGACCCCCAGCATTTT. Its protein is CASSYGGDPQHF. V gene TRBV6-2 or TRBV6-3 combines with J gene TRBJ1-5, with TRBD1 as a possible D gene (5 bases). The ends were cut back, 2 bases at V and 10 bases at J, with 9 bases in the middle. The CDR3 has 12 amino acids. Germline values: CDR1 MNHEY, CDR2 SVGEGT.